What follows are 32 T cell receptor beta chains derived from one specimen sequenced in a study of human thymus T cells. Profiling relied on immunoSEQ multiplex PCR, and the TCRdb table lists in-frame clones only, not all of them. The data contain around 120,000 clones, around 94% of them singletons. Resections from corrective heart surgery provided thymus tissue. What was sequenced was thymus tissue. These receptors were obtained from a boy younger than two with a congenital heart defect but otherwise immunologically healthy.

This clone has a single count. V and J are TRBV19 and TRBJ1-3, with a possible D match to TRBD1 (5 bases). Germline CDR1 LNHDA, CDR2 SQIVND (reference sequence). The CDR3 spans 17 residues. V lost 2 bases, J lost 0 bases, and 14 bases lay in between. This CDR3 is CASSIKEGYDSGNTIYF. CDR3 nucleotide sequence: TGTGCCAGTAGTATAAAAGAGGGGTACGACTCTGGAAACACCATATATTTT.

The chain joins TRBV5-4 to TRBJ2-7, with a tentative D call TRBD2 (6 bases). The CDR3 sequence is 15 residues long. Germline values: CDR1 SGHNT, CDR2 YYREEE (reference sequence). Trimming removed 0 bases at V and 5 bases at J, with 15 bases between. CDR3 residues: CASSLDTGVAHEQYF. CDR3 sequence (DNA): TGTGCCAGCAGCTTGGATACGGGGGTGGCCCACGAGCAGTACTTC.

The gene calls are TRBV7-9 and TRBJ1-6; TRBD1 matches 11 bases. Germline V lookup: CDR1 SEHNR, CDR2 FQNEAQ (reference sequence). The CDR3 is 17 residues long. V shed 5 bases and J 7 bases; nucleotides not matched to a gene: 10. The DNA of the CDR3 is TGTGCCAGCAGCAGACGGACAGGGGGCTTAGAGAATTCACCCCTCCACTTT. This codes for CASSRRTGGLENSPLHF.

This clone has just one count. The chain links TRBV4-2 to TRBJ1-2; 9 nucleotides align to TRBD1. Germline V CDR1 and CDR2: LGHNA, YNFKEQ. The length of the CDR3 is 16 residues. Germline trimming cut 3 bases from V and 1 base from J; bases unmatched to any gene: 6. The CDR3, as DNA: TGTGCCAGCAGCCATCTGGGACAGGGAAATAACTATGGCTACACCTTC. As protein: CASSHLGQGNNYGYTF.

V and J are TRBV5-4 and TRBJ2-3; TRBD2 matches 7 bases. Germline CDR1 SGHNT, CDR2 YYREEE (reference sequence). V trimming: 4 bases; J trimming: 6 bases; junction bases outside the gene matches: 14. The CDR3 spans 16 residues. In nucleotides, the CDR3 is TGTGCCAGCAGCCACCAAGCCAGCGGGACTGGGGATACGCAGTATTTT. Its protein is CASSHQASGTGDTQYF.

The chain couples TRBV2 to TRBJ2-7; TRBD2 matches 7 bases. Germline CDR1 is SNHLY and CDR2 is FYNNEI. CDR3 size: 14 residues. The J segment lost 4 bases and the V segment lost 6 bases, leaving 9 bases of the junction unmatched. The CDR3 region is CASRNRDYYYEQYF. In nucleotides, the CDR3 is TGTGCCAGCAGGAACCGGGACTACTATTACGAGCAGTACTTC.

V and J are TRBV2 and TRBJ2-1; 13 nucleotides align to TRBD2. The CDR3 length is 16 residues. The junction had 9 bases not matched to a gene; V was cut back by 10 bases and J by 3 bases. Germline V gives CDR1 SNHLY, CDR2 FYNNEI. This CDR3 reads CATRPGLAGVYNEQFF. The CDR3 DNA follows: TGTGCCACCCGACCAGGACTAGCGGGGGTCTACAATGAGCAGTTCTTC.

The genes are TRBV2 and TRBJ1-1, with 10 bases fitting TRBD1. This CDR3 is 18 amino acids long. Trimming at V came to 4 bases and at J to 0 bases, leaving 11 bases not matched to a gene. Germline V CDR1 and CDR2: SNHLY, FYNNEI. This CDR3 reads CASSAMTGTGEMNTEAFF. As DNA, the CDR3 is TGTGCCAGCAGTGCGATGACTGGGACAGGGGAGATGAACACTGAAGCTTTCTTT.

This clone was observed once. The chain combines TRBV6-5 with TRBJ1-6; D unresolved. The CDR3 runs to 16 residues. The V end was cut by 2 bases, the J end by 6 bases, with 14 bases between. The germline CDR1 and CDR2 sequences are MNHEY and SVGAGI. This CDR3 is CASSYRPGRPNSPLHF. Written as DNA, the CDR3 is TGTGCCAGCAGTTACAGGCCCGGACGGCCTAATTCACCCCTCCACTTT.

CDR3 DNA: TGTGCCAGCAGTCCCGGGACAGGGAGGCGTCAGCCCCAGCATTTT. It is translated as CASSPGTGRRQPQHF. The gene calls are TRBV21-1 and TRBJ1-5; the D call TRBD1 from the table was never checked on the DNA. TRBV21-1 is reported as a pseudogene. The CDR3 loop spans 15 amino acids.

V usage is TRBV4-2 and J usage is TRBJ1-2, with 9 bases fitting TRBD1. The trim removed 2 bases at V and 6 bases at J, leaving 13 bases unmatched. There are 17 residues in the CDR3. From germline, CDR1 is LGHNA and CDR2 YNFKEQ. This CDR3 is CASSQHLRDRVRDGYTF. CDR3 DNA sequence: TGTGCCAGCAGCCAACACCTCCGGGACAGGGTTAGGGATGGCTACACCTTC.

This chain connects TRBV27 to TRBJ1-2, with D unresolved. The CDR3 is 13 residues long. V shed 5 bases and J shed 3 bases, with 10 bases lying between them. CDR1 and CDR2 from the germline V gene are MNHEY and SMNVEV (reference sequence). CDR3 DNA sequence: TGTGCCAGCAGTCTGGAGAGGGACTATGGCTACACCTTC. Protein product: CASSLERDYGYTF.

This clone was observed a single time. CDR3 protein: CASSLSGDTQYF. CDR3 nucleotides: TGCGCCAGCAGCTTGTCTGGGGATACGCAGTATTTT. V usage is TRBV5-1 and J usage is TRBJ2-3, with unresolved D. The germline V gene encodes CDR1 SGHRS and CDR2 YFSETQ. The CDR3 totals 12 residues. V was shortened by 1 base and J by 6 bases, with 6 bases between the two germline ends.

V gene TRBV11-2 combines with J gene TRBJ1-5; D not certain. Germline values: CDR1 SGHAT, CDR2 FQNNGV. The V gene lost 5 bases and the J gene lost 2 bases, with 13 bases spanning the gap. The CDR3 length is 15 residues. CDR3 protein: CASSAGMGRNQPQHF. The DNA of the CDR3 is TGTGCCAGCAGCGCCGGCATGGGTCGCAATCAGCCCCAGCATTTT. The whole variable domain, filled in from reference TRBV11-2 and TRBJ1-5, reads EAGVAQSPRYKIIEKRQSVAFWCNPISGHATLYWYQQILGQGPKLLIQFQNNGVVDDSQLPKDRFSAERLKGVDSTLKIQPAKLEDSAVYLCASSAGMGRNQPQHFGDGTRLSIL.

This chain uses TRBV6-5 with TRBJ2-7, with 8 positions matching TRBD1. The CDR3 contains 15 residues. Trimming removed 8 bases from V and 3 bases from J; junction bases left unmatched: 12. Germline CDR1 reads MNHEY; CDR2 reads SVGAGI. The CDR3: CASGRQGRSFYEQYF. Written as DNA, the CDR3 is TGTGCCAGCGGGCGACAGGGGCGATCTTTCTACGAGCAGTACTTC.

The chain is built from TRBV19 and TRBJ1-1; TRBD1 matches 10 bases. The CDR3 totals 16 residues. Germline V gene lookup returns CDR1 LNHDA and CDR2 SQIVND (reference sequence). V shed 0 bases and J 1 base; nucleotides not matched to a gene: 2. The CDR3 nucleotides read TGTGCCAGTAGTATAGAGGGGACAGGGGAGAACACTGAAGCTTTCTTT. Translating it yields CASSIEGTGENTEAFF. Drawing the rest from reference TRBV19 and TRBJ1-1, the complete variable domain is DGGITQSPKYLFRKEGQNVTLSCEQNLNHDAMYWYRQDPGQGLRLIYYSQIVNDFQKGDIAEGYSVSREKKESFPLTVTSAQKNPTAFYLCASSIEGTGENTEAFFGQGTRLTVV.

This CDR3 is CAMGGGANVLTF. The DNA of the CDR3 is TGTGCCATGGGGGGAGGGGCCAACGTCCTGACTTTC. J is TRBJ2-6 and V is TRBV7-9; a weak D match, TRBD2 (6 bases). Germline CDR1 SEHNR, CDR2 FQNEAQ (reference sequence). The V end lost 10 bases, the J end lost 4 bases, and 8 bases lay between the germline ends. This CDR3 comprises 12 residues.

This chain links TRBV28 with TRBJ1-2; TRBD1 might be the D (6 bases). The CDR3 is 15 amino acids. The V and J ends lost 3 bases and 2 bases respectively, with 13 bases between them. Germline assignment: CDR1 MDHEN and CDR2 SYDVKM. The CDR3 DNA is TGTGCCAGCAGTTTCACGGACAGCGGCAACTATGGCTACACCTTC. This encodes CASSFTDSGNYGYTF.

The chain links TRBV15 to TRBJ2-5, with 7 bases fitting TRBD1. The CDR3 length is 18 residues. Losses at the gene ends were 5 bases for V and 1 base for J; bases not matched to a gene: 16. Germline V gene data show CDR1 as LNHNV and CDR2 as YYDKDF (reference sequence). CDR3 coding DNA: TGTGCCACCAGCCGAGTAACGGGACAGCAAGGGGCCCAAGAGACCCAGTACTTC. Its translation: CATSRVTGQQGAQETQYF. Complete variable domain (other parts from reference TRBV15 and TRBJ2-5): DAMVIQNPRYQVTQFGKPVTLSCSQTLNHNVMYWYQQKSSQAPKLLFHYYDKDFNNEADTPDNFQSRRPNTSFCFLDIRSPGLGDTAMYLCATSRVTGQQGAQETQYFGPGTRLLVL.

This clone has just one count. This chain connects TRBV19 to TRBJ2-2; the D gene is possibly TRBD1 (7 bases). Germline lookup yields CDR1 LNHDA and CDR2 SQIVND (reference sequence). This CDR3 comprises 18 residues. Trimming stripped 0 bases from V and 1 base from J, with 15 bases between. The CDR3 reads CASSIDAGQHMNTGELFF. The CDR3, as DNA: TGTGCCAGTAGTATAGATGCGGGACAGCATATGAACACCGGGGAGCTGTTTTTT.

The CDR3 DNA reads as TGCGCCAGCAGCCAAGGCCACGGGGGTGACGATGAGCAGTTCTTC. It codes for CASSQGHGGDDEQFF. The chain employs TRBV4-1 and TRBJ2-1; the D gene is possibly TRBD2 (6 bases). V gave up 1 base and J gave up 8 bases, with 15 bases separating them. This CDR3 is 15 amino acids long. Looked up from germline, CDR1 is MGHRA and CDR2 is YSYEKL.

The J gene is TRBJ2-5, the V gene TRBV5-4, with TRBD2 identical over 9 bases. CDR1 is SGHNT, CDR2 YYREEE, per germline (reference sequence). CDR3 size: 14 residues. V gave up 4 bases and J gave up 4 bases; unmatched junction bases: 5. CDR3 protein: CASSARGGVETQYF. The CDR3 region has the DNA TGTGCCAGCAGCGCGCGGGGGGGCGTAGAGACCCAGTACTTC.

The chain recombines TRBV11-2 with TRBJ2-3; 8 nucleotides agree with TRBD2. The CDR3 covers 15 residues. Germline V gene lookup returns CDR1 SGHAT and CDR2 FQNNGV. V dropped 3 bases and J dropped 1; count of bases not matched to a gene: 3. CDR3 sequence (DNA): TGTGCCAGCAGCTTCTGGCGGGGGGGCACAGATACGCAGTATTTT. Translated, it gives CASSFWRGGTDTQYF.

The chain joins TRBV19 to TRBJ2-7, with D perhaps matching TRBD1 or TRBD2 (5 bases each). The CDR3 consists of 13 residues. V was clipped by 9 bases and J by 0 bases, with 12 bases between them. CDR1 and CDR2 (germline): LNHDA, SQIVND (reference sequence). This CDR3 is CASSTGTSYEQYF. The CDR3, as DNA: TGTGCCAGCAGCACCGGGACCTCCTACGAGCAGTACTTC.

The rearrangement links TRBV4-2 to TRBJ1-6; D might be TRBD1 (5 bases). V was pared by 1 base and J by 5 bases, with 15 bases between. Per germline, CDR1 LGHNA and CDR2 YNFKEQ. The length of the CDR3 is 17 residues. This CDR3 reads CASSQVRGPQNNSPLHF. CDR3 DNA: TGTGCCAGCAGCCAAGTCCGGGGCCCCCAGAATAATTCACCCCTCCACTTT.

This clone has a handful of counts. The J gene is TRBJ2-7, the V gene TRBV5-1; 7 bases match TRBD2. V was clipped by 5 bases and J by 4 bases; unmatched bases: 9. CDR1 SGHRS and CDR2 YFSETQ come from the germline V gene. The CDR3 runs 14 residues. The CDR3 DNA is TGCGCCAGCAGTCGTGGCGGGGGTCCGTACGAGCAGTACTTC. Protein sequence: CASSRGGGPYEQYF. Together with reference TRBV5-1 and TRBJ2-7, the CDR3 gives the full variable domain: KAGVTQTPRYLIKTRGQQVTLSCSPISGHRSVSWYQQTPGQGLQFLFEYFSETQRNKGNFPGRFSGRQFSNSRSEMNVSTLELGDSALYLCASSRGGGPYEQYFGPGTRLTVT.

The rearrangement links TRBV6-6 to TRBJ1-2; D unclear. V lost 6 bases and J lost 1, with 6 bases in between. Germline assignment: CDR1 MNHNY and CDR2 SVGAGI (reference sequence). CDR3 length equals 12 residues. The CDR3 region has the DNA TGTGCCAGCAGATCGGGTAACTATGGCTACACCTTC. Its protein is CASRSGNYGYTF.

The V gene is TRBV4-1, the J gene TRBJ2-3; 8 bases map to TRBD1. The CDR3 totals 16 residues. The germline CDR1 and CDR2 sequences are MGHRA and YSYEKL. Trimming removed 0 bases from V and 5 bases from J; junction bases left unmatched: 7. CDR3 sequence reads: CASSQDKGQDRDTQYF. The CDR3 nucleotides read TGCGCCAGCAGCCAAGATAAGGGACAGGACCGAGATACGCAGTATTTT.

This sequence joins TRBV5-1 and TRBJ2-2, with 8 bases that match TRBD2. This CDR3 is 17 amino acids long. Germline values: CDR1 SGHRS, CDR2 YFSETQ. The trim removed 4 bases at V and 3 bases at J, leaving 11 bases unmatched. Here the CDR3 DNA reads TGCGCCAGCAGCCCTCGAGGCGGGGGGACTCACACCGGGGAGCTGTTTTTT. Amino acids: CASSPRGGGTHTGELFF.

The chain uses TRBV11-3 and TRBJ2-1, with D perhaps TRBD1 (6 bases). The germline V and J ends were trimmed by 0 bases and 6 bases, with 12 bases remaining between them. CDR3 size: 15 residues. Germline CDR1 and CDR2: SGHNT and YENEEA. CDR3 sequence (DNA): TGTGCCAGCAGCTTAGATTACAGGGAGAGCAATGAGCAGTTCTTC. Its translation is CASSLDYRESNEQFF.

The rearrangement uses TRBV4-2 and TRBJ2-1; TRBD2 matches at 9 bases. Germline CDR1 and CDR2: LGHNA and YNFKEQ. CDR3 size: 15 residues. The trim removed 0 bases at V and 4 bases at J, leaving 1 base unmatched. The CDR3 DNA reads TGTGCCAGCAGCCAAGAGCGGGGGGGGTACAATGAGCAGTTCTTC. Protein: CASSQERGGYNEQFF.

The gene calls are TRBV23-1 and TRBJ2-1; possibly TRBD1 for D (6 bases). TRBV23-1 carries the ORF label, with uncertain function. Trimming took 3 bases from V and 4 from J, leaving 10 bases between them. The CDR3 contains 14 residues. The chain's CDR3 is CASSHPGVYNEQFF. In DNA, the CDR3 is TGCGCCAGCAGTCACCCAGGGGTTTACAATGAGCAGTTCTTC.